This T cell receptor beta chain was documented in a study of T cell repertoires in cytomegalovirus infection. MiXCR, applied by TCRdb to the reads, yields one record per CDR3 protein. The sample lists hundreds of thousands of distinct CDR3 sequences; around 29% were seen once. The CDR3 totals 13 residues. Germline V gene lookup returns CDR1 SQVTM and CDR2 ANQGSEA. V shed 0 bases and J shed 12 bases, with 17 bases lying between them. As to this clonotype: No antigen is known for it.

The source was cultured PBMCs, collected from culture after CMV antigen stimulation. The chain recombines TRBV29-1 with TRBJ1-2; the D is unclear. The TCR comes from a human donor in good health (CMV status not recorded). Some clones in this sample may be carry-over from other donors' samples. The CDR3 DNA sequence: TGCAGCGTTGAAGAGGGGTACCGGGGAGCCCACACCTTC. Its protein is CSVEEGYRGAHTF.